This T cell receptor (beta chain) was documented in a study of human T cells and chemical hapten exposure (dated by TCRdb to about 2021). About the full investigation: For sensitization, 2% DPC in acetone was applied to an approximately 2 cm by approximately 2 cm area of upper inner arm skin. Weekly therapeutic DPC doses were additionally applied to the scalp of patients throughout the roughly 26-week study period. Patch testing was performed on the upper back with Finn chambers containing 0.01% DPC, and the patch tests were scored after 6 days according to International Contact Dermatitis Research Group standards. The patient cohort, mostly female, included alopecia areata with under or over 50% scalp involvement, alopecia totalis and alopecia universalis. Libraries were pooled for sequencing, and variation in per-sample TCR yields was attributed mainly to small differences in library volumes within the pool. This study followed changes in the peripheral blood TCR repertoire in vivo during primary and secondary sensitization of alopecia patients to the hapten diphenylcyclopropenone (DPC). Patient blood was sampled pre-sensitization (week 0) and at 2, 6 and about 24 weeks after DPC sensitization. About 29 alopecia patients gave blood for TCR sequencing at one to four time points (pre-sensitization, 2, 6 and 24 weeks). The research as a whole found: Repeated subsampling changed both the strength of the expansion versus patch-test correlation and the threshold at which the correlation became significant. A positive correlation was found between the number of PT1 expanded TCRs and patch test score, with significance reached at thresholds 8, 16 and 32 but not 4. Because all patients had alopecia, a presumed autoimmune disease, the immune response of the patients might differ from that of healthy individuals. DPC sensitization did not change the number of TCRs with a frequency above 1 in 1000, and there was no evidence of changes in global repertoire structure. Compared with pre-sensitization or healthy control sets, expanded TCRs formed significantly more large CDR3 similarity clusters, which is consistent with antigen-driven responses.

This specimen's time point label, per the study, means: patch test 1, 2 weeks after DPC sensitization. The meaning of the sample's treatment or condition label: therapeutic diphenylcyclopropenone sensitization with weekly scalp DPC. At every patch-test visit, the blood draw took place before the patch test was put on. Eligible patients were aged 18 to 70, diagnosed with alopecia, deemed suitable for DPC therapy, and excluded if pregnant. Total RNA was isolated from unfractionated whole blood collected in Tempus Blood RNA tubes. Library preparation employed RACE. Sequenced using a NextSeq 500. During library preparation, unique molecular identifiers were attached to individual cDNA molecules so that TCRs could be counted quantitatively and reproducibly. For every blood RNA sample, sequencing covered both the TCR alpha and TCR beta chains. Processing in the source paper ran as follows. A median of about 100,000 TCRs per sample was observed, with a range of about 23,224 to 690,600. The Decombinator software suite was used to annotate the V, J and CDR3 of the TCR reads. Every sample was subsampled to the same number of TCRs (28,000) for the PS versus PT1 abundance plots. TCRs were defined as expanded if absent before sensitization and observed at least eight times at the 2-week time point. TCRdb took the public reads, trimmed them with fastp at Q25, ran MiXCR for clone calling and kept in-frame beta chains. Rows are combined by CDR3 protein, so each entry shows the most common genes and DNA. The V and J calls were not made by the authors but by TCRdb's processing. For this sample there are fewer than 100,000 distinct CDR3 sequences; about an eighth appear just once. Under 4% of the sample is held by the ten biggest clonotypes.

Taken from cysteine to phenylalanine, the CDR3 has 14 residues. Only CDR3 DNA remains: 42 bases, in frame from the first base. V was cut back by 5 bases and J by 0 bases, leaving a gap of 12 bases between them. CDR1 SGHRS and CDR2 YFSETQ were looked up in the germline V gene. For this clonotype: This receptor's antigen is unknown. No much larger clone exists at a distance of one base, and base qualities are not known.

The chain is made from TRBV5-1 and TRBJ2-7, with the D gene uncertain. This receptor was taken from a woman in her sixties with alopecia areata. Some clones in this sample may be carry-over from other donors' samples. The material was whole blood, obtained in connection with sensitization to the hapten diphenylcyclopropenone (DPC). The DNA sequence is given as TGCGCCAGCAGTTCGATCACCAGCTCCTACGAGCAGTACTTC. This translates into CASSSITSSYEQYF. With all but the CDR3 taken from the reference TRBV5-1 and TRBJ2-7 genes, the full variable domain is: KAGVTQTPRYLIKTRGQQVTLSCSPISGHRSVSWYQQTPGQGLQFLFEYFSETQRNKGNFPGRFSGRQFSNSRSEMNVSTLELGDSALYLCASSSITSSYEQYFGPGTRLTVT.